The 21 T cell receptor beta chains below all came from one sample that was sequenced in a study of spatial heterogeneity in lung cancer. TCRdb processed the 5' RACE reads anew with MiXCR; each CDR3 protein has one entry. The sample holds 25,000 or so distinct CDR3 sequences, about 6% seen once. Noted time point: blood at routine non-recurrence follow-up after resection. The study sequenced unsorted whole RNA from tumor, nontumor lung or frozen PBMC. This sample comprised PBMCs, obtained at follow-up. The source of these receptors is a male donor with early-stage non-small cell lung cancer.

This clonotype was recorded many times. The CDR3 nucleotides read TGCAGTGCCCTACACCAGTCTGGGGCCAACGTCCTGACTTTC. Its protein product is CSALHQSGANVLTF. This chain links TRBV20-1 with TRBJ2-6, with D unclear. V was pared by 6 bases and J by 1 base, with 10 bases between. Germline V lookup: CDR1 DFQATT, CDR2 SNEGSKA (reference sequence). The CDR3 runs to 14 residues.

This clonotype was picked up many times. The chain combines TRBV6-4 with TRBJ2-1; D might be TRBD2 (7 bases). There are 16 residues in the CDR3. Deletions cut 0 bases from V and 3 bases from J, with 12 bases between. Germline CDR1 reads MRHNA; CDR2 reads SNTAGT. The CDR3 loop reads CASSDSTGTIYNEQFF. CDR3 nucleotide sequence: TGTGCCAGCAGTGACTCTACAGGGACTATCTACAATGAGCAGTTCTTC.

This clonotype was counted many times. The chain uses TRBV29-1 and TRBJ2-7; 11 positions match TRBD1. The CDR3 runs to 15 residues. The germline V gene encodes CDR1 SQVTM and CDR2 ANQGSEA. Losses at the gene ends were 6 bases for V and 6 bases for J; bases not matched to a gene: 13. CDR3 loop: CSVTLYGTGGGEQYV. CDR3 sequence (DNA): TGCAGCGTAACTCTCTACGGGACAGGGGGGGGCGAGCAGTACGTC.

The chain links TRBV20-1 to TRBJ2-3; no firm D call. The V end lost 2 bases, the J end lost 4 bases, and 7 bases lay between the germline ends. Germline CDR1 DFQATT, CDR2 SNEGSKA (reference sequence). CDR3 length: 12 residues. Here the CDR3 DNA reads TGCAGTGCTAGACAGTCAGCAGATACGCAGTATTTT. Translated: CSARQSADTQYF.

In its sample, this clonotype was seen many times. The CDR3 DNA reads as TGTGCCAGCAGCCCACAGTCCTTGAGCTCCTACGAGCAGTACTTC. Translating it yields CASSPQSLSSYEQYF. This rearrangement joins TRBV9 to TRBJ2-7; D unclear. Germline lookup yields CDR1 SGDLS and CDR2 YYNGEE. The CDR3 runs to 15 residues. Trimming took 4 bases from V and 0 from J, leaving 14 bases between them. The complete variable domain, with remaining parts taken from reference TRBV9 and TRBJ2-7, reads DSGVTQTPKHLITATGQRVTLRCSPRSGDLSVYWYQQSLDQGLQFLIQYYNGEERAKGNILERFSAQQFPDLHSELNLSSLELGDSALYFCASSPQSLSSYEQYFGPGTRLTVT.

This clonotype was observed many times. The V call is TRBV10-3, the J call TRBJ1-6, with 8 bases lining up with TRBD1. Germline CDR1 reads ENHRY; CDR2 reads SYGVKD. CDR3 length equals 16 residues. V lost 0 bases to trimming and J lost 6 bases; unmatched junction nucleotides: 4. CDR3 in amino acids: CAISESPDRVNSPLHF. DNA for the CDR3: TGTGCCATCAGTGAGTCACCGGACAGGGTTAATTCACCCCTCCACTTT.

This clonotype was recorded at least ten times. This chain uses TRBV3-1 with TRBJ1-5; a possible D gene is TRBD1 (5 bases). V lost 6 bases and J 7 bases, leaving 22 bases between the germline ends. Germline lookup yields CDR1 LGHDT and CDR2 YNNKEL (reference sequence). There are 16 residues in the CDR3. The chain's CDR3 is CASSPTPDTGRQPQHF. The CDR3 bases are TGTGCCAGCAGTCCAACCCCCGACACAGGTAGACAGCCCCAGCATTTT.

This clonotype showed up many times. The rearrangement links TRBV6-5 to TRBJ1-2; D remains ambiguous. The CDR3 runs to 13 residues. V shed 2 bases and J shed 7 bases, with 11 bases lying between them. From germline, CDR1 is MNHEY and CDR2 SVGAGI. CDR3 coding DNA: TGTGCCAGCAGTTACCAGGCTGATTTTGGCTACACCTTC. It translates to CASSYQADFGYTF.

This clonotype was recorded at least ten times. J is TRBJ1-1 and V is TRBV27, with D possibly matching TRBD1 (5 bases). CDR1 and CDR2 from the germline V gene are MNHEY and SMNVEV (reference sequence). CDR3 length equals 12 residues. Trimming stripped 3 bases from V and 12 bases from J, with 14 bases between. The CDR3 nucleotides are TGTGCCAGCAGTTTTGCAGGGTCGAGGACTTTCTTT. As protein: CASSFAGSRTFF.

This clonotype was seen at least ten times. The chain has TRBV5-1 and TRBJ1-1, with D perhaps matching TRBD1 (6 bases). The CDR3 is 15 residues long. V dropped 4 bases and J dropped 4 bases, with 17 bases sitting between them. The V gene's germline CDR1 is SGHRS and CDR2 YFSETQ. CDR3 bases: TGCGCCAGCAGCCCCGGGGCCTCACAGGGCACTGAAGCTTTCTTT. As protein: CASSPGASQGTEAFF.

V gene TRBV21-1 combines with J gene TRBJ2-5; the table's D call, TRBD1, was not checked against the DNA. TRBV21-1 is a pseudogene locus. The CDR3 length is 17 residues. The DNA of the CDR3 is TGTGCCAGCAGCAAATTTTACAGGGGGGAGCGACAAGAGACCCAGTACTTC. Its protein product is CASSKFYRGERQETQYF.

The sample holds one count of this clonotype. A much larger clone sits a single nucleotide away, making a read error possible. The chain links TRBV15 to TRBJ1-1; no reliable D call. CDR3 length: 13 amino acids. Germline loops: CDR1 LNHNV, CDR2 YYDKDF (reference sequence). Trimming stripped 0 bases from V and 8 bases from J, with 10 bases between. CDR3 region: CATSRDGPEEAFF. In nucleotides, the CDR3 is TGTGCCACCAGCAGAGATGGTCCGGAGGAAGCTTTCTTT.

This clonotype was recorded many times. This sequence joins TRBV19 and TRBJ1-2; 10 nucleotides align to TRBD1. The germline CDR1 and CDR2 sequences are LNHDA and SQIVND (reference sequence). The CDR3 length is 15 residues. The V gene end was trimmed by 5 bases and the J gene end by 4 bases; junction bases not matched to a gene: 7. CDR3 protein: CASSADRGRIYGYTF. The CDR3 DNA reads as TGTGCCAGTAGTGCCGACAGGGGGCGCATCTATGGCTACACCTTC. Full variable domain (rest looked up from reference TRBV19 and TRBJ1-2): DGGITQSPKYLFRKEGQNVTLSCEQNLNHDAMYWYRQDPGQGLRLIYYSQIVNDFQKGDIAEGYSVSREKKESFPLTVTSAQKNPTAFYLCASSADRGRIYGYTFGSGTRLTVV.

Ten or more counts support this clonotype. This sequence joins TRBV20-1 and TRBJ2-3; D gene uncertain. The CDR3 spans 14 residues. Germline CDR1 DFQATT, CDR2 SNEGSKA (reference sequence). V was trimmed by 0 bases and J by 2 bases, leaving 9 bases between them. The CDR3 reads CSARDLANTDTQYF. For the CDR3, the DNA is TGCAGTGCTAGAGATCTGGCCAACACAGATACGCAGTATTTT.

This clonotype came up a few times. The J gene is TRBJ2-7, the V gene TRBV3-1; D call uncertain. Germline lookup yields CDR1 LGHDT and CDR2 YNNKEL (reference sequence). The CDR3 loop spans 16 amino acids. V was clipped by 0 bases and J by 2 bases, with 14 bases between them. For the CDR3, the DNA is TGTGCCAGCAGCCAAGATCCGGGCCTCACCGCCTACGAGCAGTACTTC. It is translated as CASSQDPGLTAYEQYF.

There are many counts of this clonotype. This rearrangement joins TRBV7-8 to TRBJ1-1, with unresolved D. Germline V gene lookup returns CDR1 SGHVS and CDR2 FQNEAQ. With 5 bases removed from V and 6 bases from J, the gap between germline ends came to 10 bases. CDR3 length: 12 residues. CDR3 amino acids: CASSPRLAEAFF. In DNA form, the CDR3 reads TGTGCCAGCAGCCCCAGGTTGGCTGAAGCTTTCTTT.

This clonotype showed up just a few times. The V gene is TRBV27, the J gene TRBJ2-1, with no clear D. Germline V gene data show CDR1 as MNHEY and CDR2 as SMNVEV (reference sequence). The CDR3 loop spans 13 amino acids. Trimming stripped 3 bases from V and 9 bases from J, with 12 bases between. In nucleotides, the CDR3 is TGTGCCAGCAGTTTGATGGCCTCTGGTGAGCAGTTCTTC. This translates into CASSLMASGEQFF.

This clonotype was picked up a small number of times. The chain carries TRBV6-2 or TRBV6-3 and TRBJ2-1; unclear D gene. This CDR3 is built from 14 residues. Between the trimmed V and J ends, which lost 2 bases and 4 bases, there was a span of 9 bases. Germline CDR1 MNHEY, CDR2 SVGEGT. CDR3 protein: CASSYPGKYNEQFF. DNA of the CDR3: TGTGCCAGCAGTTACCCCGGAAAGTACAATGAGCAGTTCTTC.

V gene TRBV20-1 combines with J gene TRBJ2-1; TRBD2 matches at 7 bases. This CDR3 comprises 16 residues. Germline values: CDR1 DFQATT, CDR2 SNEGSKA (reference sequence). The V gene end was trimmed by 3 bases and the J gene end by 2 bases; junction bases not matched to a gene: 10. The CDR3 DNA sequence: TGCAGTGCTAGGGCGGGAGTGGGGGTCACCTACAATGAGCAGTTCTTC. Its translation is CSARAGVGVTYNEQFF.

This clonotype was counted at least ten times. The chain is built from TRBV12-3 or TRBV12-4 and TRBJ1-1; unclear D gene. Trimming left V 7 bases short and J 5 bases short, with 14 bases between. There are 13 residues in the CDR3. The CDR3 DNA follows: TGTGCCAGCACCACCCCGCCCGGGACTGAAGCTTTCTTT. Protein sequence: CASTTPPGTEAFF.

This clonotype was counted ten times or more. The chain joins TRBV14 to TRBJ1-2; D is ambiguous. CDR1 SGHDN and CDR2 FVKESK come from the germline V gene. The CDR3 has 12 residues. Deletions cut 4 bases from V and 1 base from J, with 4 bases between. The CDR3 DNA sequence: TGTGCCAGCAGCCCAGTTAACTATGGCTACACCTTC. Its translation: CASSPVNYGYTF. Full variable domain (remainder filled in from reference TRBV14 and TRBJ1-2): EAGVTQFPSHSVIEKGQTVTLRCDPISGHDNLYWYRRVMGKEIKFLLHFVKESKQDESGMPNNRFLAERTGGTYSTLKVQPAELEDSGVYFCASSPVNYGYTFGSGTRLTVV.